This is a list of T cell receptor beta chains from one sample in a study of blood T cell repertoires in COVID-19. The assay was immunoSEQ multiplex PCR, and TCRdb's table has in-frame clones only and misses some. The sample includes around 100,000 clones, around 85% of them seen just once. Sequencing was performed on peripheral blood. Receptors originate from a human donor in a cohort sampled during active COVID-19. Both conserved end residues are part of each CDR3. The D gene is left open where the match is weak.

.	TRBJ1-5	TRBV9	CASSVVRGSNQPQHF
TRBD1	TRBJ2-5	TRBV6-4	CASSQTDRVGHETQYF
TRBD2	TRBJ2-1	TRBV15	CATSRGSGLAGGLNEQFF
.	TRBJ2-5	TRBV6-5	CASYSGHLQETQYF
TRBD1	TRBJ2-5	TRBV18	CASSPSGRGTGQETQYF
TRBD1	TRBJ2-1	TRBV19	CASRMTQGISQFF
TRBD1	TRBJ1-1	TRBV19	CASSPGQGGTEAFF
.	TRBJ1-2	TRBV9	CASSGGQGAYGYTF
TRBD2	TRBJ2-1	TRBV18	CASSRPGLAGNEQFF
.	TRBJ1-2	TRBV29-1	CSVARAIRDGYTF
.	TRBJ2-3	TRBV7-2	CASSPPGDTQYF
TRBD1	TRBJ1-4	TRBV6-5	CASRGGAFEKLFF
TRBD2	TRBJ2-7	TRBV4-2	CASSQDKGTSGPYEQYF
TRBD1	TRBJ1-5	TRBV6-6	CASRQGAQGQPQHF
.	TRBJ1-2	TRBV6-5	CASSYSKQNYGYTF
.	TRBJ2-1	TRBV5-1	CASSLAATLYNEQFF
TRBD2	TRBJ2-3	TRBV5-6	CASSITSAWSADTQYF
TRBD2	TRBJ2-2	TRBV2	CASSDTSGRVGELFF
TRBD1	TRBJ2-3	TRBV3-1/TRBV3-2	CASSLSGTRGPADTQYF
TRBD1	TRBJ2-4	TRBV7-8	CASSLAGTELAKNIQYF
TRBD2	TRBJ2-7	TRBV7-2	CASSPGGTSAYYEQYF
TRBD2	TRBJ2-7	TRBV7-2	CASSFSGSGRYEQYF
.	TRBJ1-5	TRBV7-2	CASSLESIQPQHF
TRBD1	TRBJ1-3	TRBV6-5	CASSQQGPPGNTIYF
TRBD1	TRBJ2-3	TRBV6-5	CASSHDRVDTQYF
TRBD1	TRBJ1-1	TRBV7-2	CASSLETGRNTEAFF
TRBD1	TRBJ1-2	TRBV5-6	CASFRQGSNYGYTF
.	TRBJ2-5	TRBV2	CASGRGRATETQYF
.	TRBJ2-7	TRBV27	CASSPGGVFYEQYF
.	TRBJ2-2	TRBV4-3	CASSQDWLNTGELFF
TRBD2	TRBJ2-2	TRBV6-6	CASSQASSGKNTGELFF
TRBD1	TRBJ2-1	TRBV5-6	CASSFRGTGYNEQFF
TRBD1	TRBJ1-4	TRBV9	CASSVGVRGQGEKLFF
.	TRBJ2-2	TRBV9	CASSVRSEGGELFF
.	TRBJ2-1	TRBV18	CASSPEAYGGQFF
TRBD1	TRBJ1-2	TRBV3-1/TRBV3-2	CASSQWQGANDYGYTF
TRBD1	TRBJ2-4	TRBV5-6	CASSTQGSAKNIQYF
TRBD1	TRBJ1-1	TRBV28	CASSLGQNLNTEAFF
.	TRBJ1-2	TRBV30	CALSGGRLYGYTF
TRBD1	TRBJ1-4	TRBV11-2	CASSPGTGFGEKLFF
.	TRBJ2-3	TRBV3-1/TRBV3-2	CASSQNAGVTDTQYF
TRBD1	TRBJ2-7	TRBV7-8	CASRSGTGTSYEQYF
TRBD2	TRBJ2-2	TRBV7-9	CASSLTASGSTGELFF
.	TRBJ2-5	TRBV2	CASSEANTQETQYF
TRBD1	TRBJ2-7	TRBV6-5	CASSGGTGFRYEQYF
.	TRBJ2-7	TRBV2	CASSTGQTYEQYF
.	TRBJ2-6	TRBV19	CASSPADSFSGANVLTF
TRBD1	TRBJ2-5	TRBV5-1	CASSVDSGTGDF
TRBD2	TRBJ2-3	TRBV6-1	CASSEGLASTDTQYF
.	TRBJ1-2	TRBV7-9	CASSLLQALYGYTF
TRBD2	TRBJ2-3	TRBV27	CVSSTREGRQYF
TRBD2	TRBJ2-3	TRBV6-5	CASSYSGSGGADTQYF